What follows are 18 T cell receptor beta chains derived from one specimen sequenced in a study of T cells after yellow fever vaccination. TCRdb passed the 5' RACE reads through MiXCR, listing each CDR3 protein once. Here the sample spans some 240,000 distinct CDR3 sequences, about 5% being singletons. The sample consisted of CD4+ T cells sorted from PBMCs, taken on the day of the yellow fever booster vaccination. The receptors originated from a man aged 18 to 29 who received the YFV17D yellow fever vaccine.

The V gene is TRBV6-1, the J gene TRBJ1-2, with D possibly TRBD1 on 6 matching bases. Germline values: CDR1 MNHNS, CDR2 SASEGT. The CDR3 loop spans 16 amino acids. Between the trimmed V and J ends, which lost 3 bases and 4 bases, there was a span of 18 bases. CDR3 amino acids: CASSEGFTGTFYGYTF. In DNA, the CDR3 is TGTGCCAGCAGTGAGGGATTCACTGGGACATTCTATGGCTACACCTTC.

CDR3 in DNA: TGCGCCAGCAGCTTTCTTCCGGGACAGGGGAAAAGGGCCAACGTCCTGACTTTC. This sequence encodes CASSFLPGQGKRANVLTF. The gene calls are TRBV4-3 and TRBJ2-6; TRBD1 agrees at 10 bases. The length of the CDR3 is 18 residues. V lost 5 bases to trimming and J lost 5 bases; unmatched junction nucleotides: 12. Germline assignment: CDR1 LGHNA and CDR2 YSLEER.

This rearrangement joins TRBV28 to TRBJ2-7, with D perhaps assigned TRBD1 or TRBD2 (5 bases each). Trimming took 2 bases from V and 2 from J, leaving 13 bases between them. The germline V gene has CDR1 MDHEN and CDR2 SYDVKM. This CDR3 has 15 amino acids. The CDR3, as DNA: TGTGCCAGCAGTTTAAGTGGGGGAGTTACCTACGAGCAGTACGTC. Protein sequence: CASSLSGGVTYEQYV.

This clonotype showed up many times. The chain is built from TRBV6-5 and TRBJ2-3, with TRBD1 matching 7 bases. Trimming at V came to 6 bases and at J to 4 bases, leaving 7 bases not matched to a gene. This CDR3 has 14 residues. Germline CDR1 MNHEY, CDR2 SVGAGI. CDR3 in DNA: TGTGCCAGCAGGGGGAGAGGGGGCGCAGATACGCAGTATTTT. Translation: CASRGRGGADTQYF.

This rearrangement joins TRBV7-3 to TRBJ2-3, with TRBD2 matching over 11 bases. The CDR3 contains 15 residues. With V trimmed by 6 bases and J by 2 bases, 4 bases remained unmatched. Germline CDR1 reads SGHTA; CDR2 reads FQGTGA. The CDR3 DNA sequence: TGTGCCAGCAGTTTAGCGGGGGGGGACACAGATACGCAGTATTTT. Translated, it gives CASSLAGGDTDTQYF.

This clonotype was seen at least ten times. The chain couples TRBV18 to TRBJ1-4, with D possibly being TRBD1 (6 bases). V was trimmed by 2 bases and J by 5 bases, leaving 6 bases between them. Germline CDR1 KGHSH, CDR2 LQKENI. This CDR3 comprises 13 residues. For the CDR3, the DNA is TGTGCCAGCTCACCAGGACAGAATGAAAAACTGTTTTTT. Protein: CASSPGQNEKLFF.

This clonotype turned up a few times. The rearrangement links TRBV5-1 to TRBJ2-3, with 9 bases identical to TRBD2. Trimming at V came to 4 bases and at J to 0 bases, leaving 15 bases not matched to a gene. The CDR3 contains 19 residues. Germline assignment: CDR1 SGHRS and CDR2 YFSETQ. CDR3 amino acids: CASSQDRSGGLSSTDTQYF. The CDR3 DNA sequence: TGCGCCAGCAGCCAAGACAGAAGCGGGGGGCTTTCTAGCACAGATACGCAGTATTTT.

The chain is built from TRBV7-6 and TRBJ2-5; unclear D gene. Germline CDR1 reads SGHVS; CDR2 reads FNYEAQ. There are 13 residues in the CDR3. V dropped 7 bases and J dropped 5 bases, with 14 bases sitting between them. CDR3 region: CASNRRGRETQYF. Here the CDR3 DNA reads TGTGCCAGCAACCGAAGAGGTCGTGAGACCCAGTACTTC.

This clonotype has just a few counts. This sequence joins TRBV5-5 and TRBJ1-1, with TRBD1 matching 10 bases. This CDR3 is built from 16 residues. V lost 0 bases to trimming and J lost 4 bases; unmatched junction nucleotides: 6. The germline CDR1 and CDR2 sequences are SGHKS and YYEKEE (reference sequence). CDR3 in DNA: TGTGCCAGCAGCTTGGATGCGGACAGGGGGGGCACTGAAGCTTTCTTT. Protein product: CASSLDADRGGTEAFF.

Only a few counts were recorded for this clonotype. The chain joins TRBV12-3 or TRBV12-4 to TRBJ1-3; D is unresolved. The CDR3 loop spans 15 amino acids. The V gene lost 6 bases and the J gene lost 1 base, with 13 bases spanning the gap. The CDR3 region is CASSLDLGSGNTIYF. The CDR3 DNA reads TGTGCCAGCAGCCTAGACTTGGGGTCTGGAAACACCATATATTTT.

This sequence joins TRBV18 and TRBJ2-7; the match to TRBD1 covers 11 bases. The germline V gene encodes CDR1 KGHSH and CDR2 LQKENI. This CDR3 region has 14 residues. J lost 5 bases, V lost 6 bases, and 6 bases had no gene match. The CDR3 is CASSRGQGADEQYF. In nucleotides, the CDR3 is TGTGCCAGCTCCCGAGGACAGGGGGCAGACGAGCAGTACTTC.

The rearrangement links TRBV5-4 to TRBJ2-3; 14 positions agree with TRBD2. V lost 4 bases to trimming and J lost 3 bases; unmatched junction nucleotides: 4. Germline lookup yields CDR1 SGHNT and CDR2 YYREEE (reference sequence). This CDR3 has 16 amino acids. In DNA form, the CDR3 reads TGTGCCAGCAGCCCGACTAGCGGGGGGGCAACAGATACGCAGTATTTT. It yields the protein CASSPTSGGATDTQYF.

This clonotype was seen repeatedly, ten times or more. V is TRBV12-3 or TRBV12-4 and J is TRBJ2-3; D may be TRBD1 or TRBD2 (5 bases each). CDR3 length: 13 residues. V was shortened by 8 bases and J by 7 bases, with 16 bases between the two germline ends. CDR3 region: CASYRGPGHTQYF. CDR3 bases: TGTGCCAGCTATAGGGGACCGGGACATACGCAGTATTTT.

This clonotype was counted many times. CDR3 coding DNA: TGTGCCAGCCAGGAGGGGGCCAACTCCTACAATGAGCAGTTCTTC. It translates to CASQEGANSYNEQFF. The rearrangement links TRBV7-2 to TRBJ2-1, with D perhaps matching TRBD1 (7 bases). The CDR3 totals 15 residues. The germline V and J ends were trimmed by 8 bases and 0 bases, with 14 bases remaining between them. The germline V gene encodes CDR1 SGHTA and CDR2 FQGNSA.

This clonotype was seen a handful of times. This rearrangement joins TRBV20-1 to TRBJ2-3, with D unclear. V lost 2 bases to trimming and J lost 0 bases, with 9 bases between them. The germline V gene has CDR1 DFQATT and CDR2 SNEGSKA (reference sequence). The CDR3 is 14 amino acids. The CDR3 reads CSARSRPSTDTQYF. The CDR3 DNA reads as TGCAGTGCTAGAAGCCGGCCTAGCACAGATACGCAGTATTTT.

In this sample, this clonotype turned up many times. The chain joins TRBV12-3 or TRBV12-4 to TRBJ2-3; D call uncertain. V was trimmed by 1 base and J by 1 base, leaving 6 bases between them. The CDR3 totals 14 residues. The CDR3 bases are TGTGCCAGCAGTTTAGGTGTACGCACAGATACGCAGTATTTT. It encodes CASSLGVRTDTQYF.

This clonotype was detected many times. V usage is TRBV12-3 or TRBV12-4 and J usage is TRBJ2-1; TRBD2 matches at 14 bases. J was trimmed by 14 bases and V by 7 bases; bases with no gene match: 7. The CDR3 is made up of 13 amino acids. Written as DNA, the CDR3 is TGTGCCAGCACCCGGACTAGCGGGGGGCCCGAGTTCTTC. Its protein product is CASTRTSGGPEFF.

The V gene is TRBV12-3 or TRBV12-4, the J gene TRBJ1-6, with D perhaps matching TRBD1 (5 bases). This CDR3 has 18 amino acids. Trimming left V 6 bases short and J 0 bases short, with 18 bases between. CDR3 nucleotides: TGTGCCAGCAGATACGACAAGGAGGGGACCTCCTATAATTCACCCCTCCACTTT. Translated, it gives CASRYDKEGTSYNSPLHF.